The 8 T cell receptor beta chains in this list originate from one sample, sequenced in a study of T-cell memory formation after mild COVID-19 (dated by TCRdb to the early 2020s). The library came from 5' RACE. Sequencer: Illumina NovaSeq 6000. TCRdb reran the public reads through fastp at Q25 and MiXCR, keeping productive beta chains. Here each entry gathers all rows of one CDR3 protein and keeps the most common genes and DNA. A total of roughly 150,000 distinct CDR3 sequences appear in this sample, 11% to 15% of them only once. The ten most abundant clones make up around 30% of the sample. The specimen was PBMCs or a T cell subset sorted from them (not recorded which). The receptors here all came from an adult woman who had mild COVID-19 (a few samples of this study predate the infection). The sample titles of this study are shuffled in the database, so cell type and time point are left out; the donor was told from shared clones.

This chain connects TRBV7-2 to TRBJ2-2; D is possibly TRBD1 (6 bases). Trimming took off 3 bases at V and 3 bases at J, with 14 bases between the two ends. This CDR3 region has 16 residues. The germline V gene has CDR1 SGHTA and CDR2 FQGNSA. Here the CDR3 reads CASSFEDSFYTGELFF. CDR3 bases: TGTGCCAGCAGCTTTGAGGACAGCTTCTACACCGGGGAGCTGTTTTTT.

There are a few counts of this clonotype. The chain employs TRBV5-1 and TRBJ1-1; D gene ambiguous. There are 14 residues in the CDR3. Germline V gene data show CDR1 as SGHRS and CDR2 as YFSETQ. Trimming stripped 4 bases from V and 1 base from J, with 11 bases between. CDR3 residues: CASSPFPGNTEAFF. CDR3 sequence (DNA): TGCGCCAGCAGCCCCTTTCCGGGGAACACTGAAGCTTTCTTT.

This clonotype has just a few counts. This chain links TRBV20-1 with TRBJ1-2; 8 bases are a match to TRBD1. The germline V gene has CDR1 DFQATT and CDR2 SNEGSKA (reference sequence). The CDR3 covers 15 residues. Trimming at V came to 3 bases and at J to 1 base, leaving 7 bases not matched to a gene. The CDR3 coding sequence is TGCAGTGCTAGCAACCGGGACAGGATTAACTATGGCTACACCTTC. It yields the protein CSASNRDRINYGYTF.

The chain links TRBV7-6 to TRBJ1-1, with D tentatively TRBD1 (5 bases). CDR3 size: 13 residues. Trimming removed 3 bases at V and 4 bases at J, with 9 bases between. Germline assignment: CDR1 SGHVS and CDR2 FNYEAQ. The CDR3 spells CASSFGAGTEAFF. The CDR3 DNA follows: TGTGCCAGCAGCTTTGGGGCAGGCACTGAAGCTTTCTTT. Complete variable domain (other parts from reference TRBV7-6 and TRBJ1-1): GAGVSQSPRYKVTKRGQDVALRCDPISGHVSLYWYRQALGQGPEFLTYFNYEAQQDKSGLPNDRFSAERPEGSISTLTIQRTEQRDSAMYRCASSFGAGTEAFFGQGTRLTVV.

The rearrangement uses TRBV7-9 and TRBJ2-3; weak D call: TRBD1 (5 bases). V dropped 6 bases and J dropped 3 bases, with 7 bases sitting between them. The CDR3 has 12 amino acids. Germline V gene sequence: CDR1 SEHNR, CDR2 FQNEAQ (reference sequence). The CDR3 loop reads CASSRQTDTQYF. CDR3 DNA: TGTGCCAGCAGTAGACAGACAGATACGCAGTATTTT.

This clonotype has more than one count but fewer than ten. The genes are TRBV25-1 and TRBJ2-1; TRBD1 agrees at 8 bases. Losses at the gene ends were 3 bases for V and 13 bases for J; bases not matched to a gene: 11. The CDR3 covers 14 residues. Germline V gene lookup returns CDR1 MGHDK and CDR2 SYGVNS. The CDR3 nucleotides are TGTGCCAGCAGTGAGATACCCAGCGGACAGGGACAGTTCTTC. Residues: CASSEIPSGQGQFF.

A few counts support this clonotype. The V and J genes are TRBV29-1 and TRBJ2-7; D unclear. From germline, CDR1 is SQVTM and CDR2 ANQGSEA. This CDR3 has 13 residues. V was pared by 7 bases and J by 1 base, with 14 bases between. The CDR3 nucleotides read TGCAGCGCCACGGCCGATCTTTCCTACGAGCAGTACTTC. This gives the protein CSATADLSYEQYF.

V usage is TRBV12-5 and J usage is TRBJ1-1; D perhaps matches TRBD1 (5 bases). The ends were cut back, 2 bases at V and 5 bases at J, with 12 bases in the middle. The CDR3 spans 14 residues. Germline V gene data show CDR1 as LGHNT and CDR2 as FRNRAP. The CDR3 sequence is CASGLNDWGTEAFF. The CDR3 DNA reads as TGTGCTAGTGGTTTGAACGATTGGGGGACTGAAGCTTTCTTT.